The present entry profiles one T cell receptor (beta chain) with its context. The data were obtained in a study of cytomegalovirus exposure and HLA in healthy donors. On the study more broadly: Early release data held approximately 81 million unique TCRs from HLA-typed donors.

The CDR3 consists of 13 residues. Germline loops: CDR1 SGHTA, CDR2 FQGTGA. J lost 8 bases, V lost 4 bases, and 7 bases had no gene match. This PCR relied on a set of 60 Vbeta primers and 13 Jbeta primers. TCRdb's table, derived via immunoSEQ multiplex PCR, lists solely in-frame clones and lacks some. The profile shows about 120,000 clones, about 73% of them singletons. The sample comprised PBMCs. The V call is TRBV7-3, the J call TRBJ1-2; 7 bases agree with TRBD1. The clonotype was recovered from a young woman in good health and CMV-seropositive. The CDR3 is CASSSRTGGGYTF. Written as DNA, the CDR3 is TGTGCCAGCAGCTCCCGGACAGGCGGGGGCTACACCTTC. The variable domain in full, with the rest retrieved from reference TRBV7-3 and TRBJ1-2, is GAGVSQTPSNKVTEKGKYVELRCDPISGHTALYWYRQSLGQGPEFLIYFQGTGAADDSGLPNDRFFAVRPEGSVSTLKIQRTERGDSAVYLCASSSRTGGGYTFGSGTRLTVV.